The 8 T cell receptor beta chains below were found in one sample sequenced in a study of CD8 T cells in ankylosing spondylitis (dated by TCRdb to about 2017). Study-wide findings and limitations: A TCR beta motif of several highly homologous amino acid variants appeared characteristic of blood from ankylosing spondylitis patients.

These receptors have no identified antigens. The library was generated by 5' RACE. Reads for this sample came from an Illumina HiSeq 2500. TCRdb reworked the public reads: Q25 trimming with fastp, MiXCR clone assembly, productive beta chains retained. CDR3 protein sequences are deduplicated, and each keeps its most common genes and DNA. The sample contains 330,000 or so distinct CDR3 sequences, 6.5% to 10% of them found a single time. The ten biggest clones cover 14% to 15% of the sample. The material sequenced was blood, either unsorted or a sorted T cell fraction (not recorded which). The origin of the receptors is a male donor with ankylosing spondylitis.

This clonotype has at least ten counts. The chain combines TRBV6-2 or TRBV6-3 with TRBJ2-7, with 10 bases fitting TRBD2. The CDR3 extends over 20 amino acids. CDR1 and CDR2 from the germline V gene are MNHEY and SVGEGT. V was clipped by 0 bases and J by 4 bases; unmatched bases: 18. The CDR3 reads CASSYSVLAGVTTTNYEQYF. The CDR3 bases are TGTGCCAGCAGTTACTCGGTCCTAGCGGGAGTCACCACAACCAATTACGAGCAGTACTTC.

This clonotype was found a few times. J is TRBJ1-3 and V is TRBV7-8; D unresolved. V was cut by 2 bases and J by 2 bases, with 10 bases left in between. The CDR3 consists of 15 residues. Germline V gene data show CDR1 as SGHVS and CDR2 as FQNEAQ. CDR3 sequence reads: CASSLFSSPGNTIYF. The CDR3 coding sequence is TGTGCCAGCAGCTTATTTTCCAGCCCTGGAAACACCATATATTTT.

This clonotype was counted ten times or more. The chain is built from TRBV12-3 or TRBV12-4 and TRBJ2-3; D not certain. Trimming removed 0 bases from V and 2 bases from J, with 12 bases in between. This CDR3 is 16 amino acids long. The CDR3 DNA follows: TGTGCCAGCAGTTTAGCGCCACCGGCTTTCACAGATACGCAGTATTTT. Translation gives CASSLAPPAFTDTQYF.

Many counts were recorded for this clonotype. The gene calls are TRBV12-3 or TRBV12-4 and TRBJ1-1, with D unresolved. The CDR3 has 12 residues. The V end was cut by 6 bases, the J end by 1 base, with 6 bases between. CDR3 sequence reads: CASRIRNTEAFF. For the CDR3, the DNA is TGTGCCAGCAGAATCCGGAACACTGAAGCTTTCTTT.

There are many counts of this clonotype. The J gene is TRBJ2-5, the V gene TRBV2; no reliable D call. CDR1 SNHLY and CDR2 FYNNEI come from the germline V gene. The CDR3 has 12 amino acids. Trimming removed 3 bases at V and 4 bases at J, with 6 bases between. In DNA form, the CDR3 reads TGTGCCAGCAGTGATTGGGGAGAGACCCAGTACTTC. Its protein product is CASSDWGETQYF.

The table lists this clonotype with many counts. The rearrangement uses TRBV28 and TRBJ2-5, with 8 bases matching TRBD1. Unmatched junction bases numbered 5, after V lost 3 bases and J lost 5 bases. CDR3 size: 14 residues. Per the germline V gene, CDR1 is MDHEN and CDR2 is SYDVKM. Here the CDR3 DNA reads TGTGCCAGCAGTTTCAGGACAGGGCGGGAGACCCAGTACTTC. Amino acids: CASSFRTGRETQYF.

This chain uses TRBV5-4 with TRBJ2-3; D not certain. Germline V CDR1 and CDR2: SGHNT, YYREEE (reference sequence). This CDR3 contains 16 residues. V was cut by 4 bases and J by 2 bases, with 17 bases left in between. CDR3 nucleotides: TGTGCCAGCAGCCCCGGCGGAAGTTACGACACAGATACGCAGTATTTT. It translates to CASSPGGSYDTDTQYF.

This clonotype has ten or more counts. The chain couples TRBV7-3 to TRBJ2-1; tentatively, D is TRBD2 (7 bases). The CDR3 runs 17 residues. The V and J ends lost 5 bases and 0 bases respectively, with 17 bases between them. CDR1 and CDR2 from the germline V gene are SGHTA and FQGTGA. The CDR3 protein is CASSLGGAGSSYNEQFF. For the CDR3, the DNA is TGTGCCAGCAGCCTAGGGGGGGCTGGGAGCTCCTACAATGAGCAGTTCTTC.